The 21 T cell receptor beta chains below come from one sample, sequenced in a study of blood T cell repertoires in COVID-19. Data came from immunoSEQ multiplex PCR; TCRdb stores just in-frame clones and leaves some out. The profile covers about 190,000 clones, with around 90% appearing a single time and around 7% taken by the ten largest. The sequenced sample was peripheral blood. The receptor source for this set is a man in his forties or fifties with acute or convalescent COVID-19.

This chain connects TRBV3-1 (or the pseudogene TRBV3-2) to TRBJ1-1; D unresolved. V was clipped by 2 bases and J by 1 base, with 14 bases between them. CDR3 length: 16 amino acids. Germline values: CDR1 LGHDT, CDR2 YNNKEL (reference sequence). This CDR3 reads CASSQYKELKNTEAFF. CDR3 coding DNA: TGTGCCAGCAGCCAATATAAGGAACTAAAGAACACTGAAGCTTTCTTT.

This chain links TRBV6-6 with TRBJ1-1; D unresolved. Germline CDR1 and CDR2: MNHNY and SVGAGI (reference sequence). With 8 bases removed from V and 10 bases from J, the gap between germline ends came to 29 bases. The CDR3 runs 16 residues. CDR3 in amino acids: CASGRPPAVATRLAFF. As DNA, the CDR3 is TGTGCCAGCGGGCGCCCCCCGGCCGTCGCAACTCGTCTAGCTTTCTTT.

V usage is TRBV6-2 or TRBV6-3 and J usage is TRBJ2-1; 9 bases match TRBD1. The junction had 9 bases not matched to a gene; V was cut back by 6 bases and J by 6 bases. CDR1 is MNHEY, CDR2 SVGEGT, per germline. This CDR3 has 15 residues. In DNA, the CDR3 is TGTGCCAGCAGCCAATTACCGGACAGGGGCAATGAGCAGTTCTTC. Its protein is CASSQLPDRGNEQFF.

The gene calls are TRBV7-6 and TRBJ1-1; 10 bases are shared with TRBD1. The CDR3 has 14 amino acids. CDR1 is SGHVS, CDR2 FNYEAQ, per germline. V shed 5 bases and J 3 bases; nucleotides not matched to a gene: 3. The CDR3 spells CASSRGQGYTEAFF. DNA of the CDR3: TGTGCCAGCAGCCGGGGACAGGGGTACACTGAAGCTTTCTTT.

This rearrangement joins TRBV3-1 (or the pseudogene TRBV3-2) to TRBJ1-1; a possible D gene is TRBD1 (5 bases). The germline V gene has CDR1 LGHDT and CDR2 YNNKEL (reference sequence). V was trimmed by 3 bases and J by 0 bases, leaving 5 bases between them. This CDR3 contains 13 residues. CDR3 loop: CASSHRVNTEAFF. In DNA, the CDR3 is TGTGCCAGCAGCCACAGGGTGAACACTGAAGCTTTCTTT.

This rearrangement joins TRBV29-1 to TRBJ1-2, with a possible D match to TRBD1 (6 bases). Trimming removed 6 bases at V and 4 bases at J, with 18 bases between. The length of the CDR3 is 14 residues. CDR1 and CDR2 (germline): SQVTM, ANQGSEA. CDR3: CSVKDGGLIYGYTF. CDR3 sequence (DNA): TGCAGCGTGAAGGACGGGGGGCTTATCTATGGCTACACCTTC.

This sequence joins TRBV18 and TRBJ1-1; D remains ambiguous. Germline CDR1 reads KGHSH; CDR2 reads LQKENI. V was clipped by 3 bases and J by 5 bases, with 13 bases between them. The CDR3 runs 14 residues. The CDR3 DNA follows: TGTGCCAGCTCACCCGCAGAGGGAGGGACTGAAGCTTTCTTT. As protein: CASSPAEGGTEAFF.

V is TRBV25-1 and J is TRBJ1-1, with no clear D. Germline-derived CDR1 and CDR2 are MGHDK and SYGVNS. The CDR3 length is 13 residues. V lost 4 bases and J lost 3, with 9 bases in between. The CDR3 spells CASSVADYTEAFF. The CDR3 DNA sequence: TGTGCCAGCAGTGTGGCTGATTACACTGAAGCTTTCTTT.

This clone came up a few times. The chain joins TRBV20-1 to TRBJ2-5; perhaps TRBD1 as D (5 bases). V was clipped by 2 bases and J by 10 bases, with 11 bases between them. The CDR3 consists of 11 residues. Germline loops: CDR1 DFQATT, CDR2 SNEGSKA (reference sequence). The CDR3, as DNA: TGCAGTGCTAGACAGGGTCTGTACCAGTACTTC. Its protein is CSARQGLYQYF.

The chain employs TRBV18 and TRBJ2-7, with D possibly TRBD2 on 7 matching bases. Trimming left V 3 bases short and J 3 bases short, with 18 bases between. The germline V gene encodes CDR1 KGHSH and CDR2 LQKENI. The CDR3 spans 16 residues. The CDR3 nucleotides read TGTGCCAGCTCACCGAGACGGGGGGCGGTGGACTACGAGCAGTACTTC. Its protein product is CASSPRRGAVDYEQYF.

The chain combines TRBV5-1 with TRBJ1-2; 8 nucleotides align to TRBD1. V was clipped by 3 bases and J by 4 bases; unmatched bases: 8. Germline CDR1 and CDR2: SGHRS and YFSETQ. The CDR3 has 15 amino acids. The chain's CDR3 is CASSSSDRVPYGYTF. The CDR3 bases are TGCGCCAGCAGCTCGTCGGACAGGGTCCCCTATGGCTACACCTTC. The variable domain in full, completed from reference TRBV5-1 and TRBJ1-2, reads KAGVTQTPRYLIKTRGQQVTLSCSPISGHRSVSWYQQTPGQGLQFLFEYFSETQRNKGNFPGRFSGRQFSNSRSEMNVSTLELGDSALYLCASSSSDRVPYGYTFGSGTRLTVV.

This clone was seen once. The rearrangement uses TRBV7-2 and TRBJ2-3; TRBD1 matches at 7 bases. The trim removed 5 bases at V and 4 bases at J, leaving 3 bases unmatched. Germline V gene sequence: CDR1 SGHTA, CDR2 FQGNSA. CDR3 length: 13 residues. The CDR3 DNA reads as TGTGCCAGCAGCCAAACAGGGGCAGATACGCAGTATTTT. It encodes CASSQTGADTQYF.

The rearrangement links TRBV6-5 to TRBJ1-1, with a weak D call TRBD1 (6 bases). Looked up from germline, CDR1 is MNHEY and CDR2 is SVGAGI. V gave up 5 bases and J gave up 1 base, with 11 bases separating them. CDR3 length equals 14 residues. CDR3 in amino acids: CASSLRQANTEAFF. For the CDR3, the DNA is TGTGCCAGCAGTCTACGACAGGCGAACACTGAAGCTTTCTTT.

The CDR3 region has the DNA TGTGCCAGCAGCACACATCAAGCGGCGTCTGAAGCTTTCTTT. Amino acids: CASSTHQAASEAFF. This chain connects TRBV21-1 to TRBJ1-1. TRBV21-1 is designated a pseudogene. The CDR3 sequence is 14 residues long.

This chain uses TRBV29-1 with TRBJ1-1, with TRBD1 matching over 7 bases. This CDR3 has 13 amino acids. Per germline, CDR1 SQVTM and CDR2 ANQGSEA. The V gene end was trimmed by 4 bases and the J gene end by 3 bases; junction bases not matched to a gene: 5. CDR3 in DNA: TGCAGCGTTGTGACAGGGATGGACACTGAAGCTTTCTTT. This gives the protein CSVVTGMDTEAFF.

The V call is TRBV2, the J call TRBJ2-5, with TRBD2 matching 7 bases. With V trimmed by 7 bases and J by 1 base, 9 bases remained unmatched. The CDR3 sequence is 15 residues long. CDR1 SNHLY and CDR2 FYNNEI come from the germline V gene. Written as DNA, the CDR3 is TGTGCCAGCAAGCAGATTCGGGGGGTCCAAGAGACCCAGTACTTC. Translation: CASKQIRGVQETQYF.

As DNA, the CDR3 is TGTGCCAGCAGCCCACCCCCGGGGCGCGGGGGGACCTACAATGAGCAGTTCTTC. Translated, it gives CASSPPPGRGGTYNEQFF. The chain carries TRBV11-2 and TRBJ2-1, with 8 bases fitting TRBD2. The CDR3 contains 18 residues. Germline CDR1 and CDR2: SGHAT and FQNNGV. J lost 2 bases, V lost 5 bases, and 14 bases had no gene match.

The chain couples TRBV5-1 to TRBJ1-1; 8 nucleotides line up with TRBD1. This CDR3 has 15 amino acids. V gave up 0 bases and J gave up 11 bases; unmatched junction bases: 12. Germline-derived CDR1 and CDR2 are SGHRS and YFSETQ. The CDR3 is CASSLVFGGQAGAFF. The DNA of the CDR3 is TGCGCCAGCAGCTTGGTGTTTGGGGGACAGGCTGGGGCTTTCTTT.

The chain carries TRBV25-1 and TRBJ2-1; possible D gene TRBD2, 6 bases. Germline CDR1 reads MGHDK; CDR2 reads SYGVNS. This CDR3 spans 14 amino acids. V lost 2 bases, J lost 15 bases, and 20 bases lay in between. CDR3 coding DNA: TGTGCCAGCAGTGAAGGAGGGGCAGCCAAGAGGTGGTTCTTC. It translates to CASSEGGAAKRWFF.

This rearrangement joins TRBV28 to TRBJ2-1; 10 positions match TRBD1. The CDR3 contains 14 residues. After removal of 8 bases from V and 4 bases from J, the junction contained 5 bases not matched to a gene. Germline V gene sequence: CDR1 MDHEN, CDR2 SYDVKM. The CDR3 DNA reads TGTGCCAGCGCCGGGACAGGGGTTTACAATGAGCAGTTCTTC. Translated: CASAGTGVYNEQFF.

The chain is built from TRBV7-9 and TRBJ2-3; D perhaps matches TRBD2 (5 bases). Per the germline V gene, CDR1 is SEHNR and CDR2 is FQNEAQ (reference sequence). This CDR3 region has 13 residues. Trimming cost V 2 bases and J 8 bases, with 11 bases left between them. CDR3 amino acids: CASSLNSASTQYF. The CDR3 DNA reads TGTGCCAGCAGCTTAAATAGCGCTAGTACGCAGTATTTT.